This entry is about one T cell receptor beta chain. Antigen unknown. This CDR3 is 16 amino acids long. V was cut by 4 bases and J by 9 bases, with 23 bases left in between. Germline loops: CDR1 SGHKS, CDR2 YYEKEE (reference sequence). This specimen comes from a study of Ad26.COV2.S vaccination and SARS-CoV-2 variants. Study details: Once, or twice with 56 days between doses, Ad26.COV2.S was given intramuscularly.

The treatment is: some 20 received Ad26.COV2.S at low or high dose, single or two shots; five or six received placebo; per-sample allocation not given. The samples date from day 63 after the first vaccine or placebo injection. Assay used: immunoSEQ multiplex PCR; TCRdb lists only in-frame clones, some missing. This table holds 250,000 to 300,000 clones, 80% to 90% found once. Points from the study as a whole: Responses of T cells in total may have been underestimated by the TCR breadth and depth analyses. Vaccinees showed greater spike-specific TCR breadth than placebo recipients.

This rearrangement joins TRBV5-5 to TRBJ1-5; D may be TRBD1 (5 bases). The sample consisted of peripheral blood, taken in a trial of Ad26.COV2.S vaccine versus placebo. This clonotype originated in a person aged 18-60 years who received the Ad26.COV2.S COVID-19 vaccine or a placebo. Here the CDR3 reads CASSPAAGDGVWPQHF. As DNA, the CDR3 is TGTGCCAGCAGCCCCGCTGCTGGGGACGGCGTCTGGCCCCAGCATTTT. Full variable domain (remainder filled in from reference TRBV5-5 and TRBJ1-5): DAGVTQSPTHLIKTRGQQVTLRCSPISGHKSVSWYQQVLGQGPQFIFQYYEKEERGRGNFPDRFSARQFPNYSSELNVNALLLGDSALYLCASSPAAGDGVWPQHFGDGTRLSIL.